A selection of T cell receptor beta chains follows, all from one sample in a study of blood T cell repertoires in COVID-19. Profiling relied on immunoSEQ multiplex PCR, and the TCRdb table lists in-frame clones only, not all of them. The table records some 240,000 clones, approximately 84% of them present only once. Source material: PBMCs or T cells enriched from blood (not recorded which). The receptors were gathered from a woman in her 40s with acute COVID-19. Both conserved end residues are part of each CDR3. Fields, in order: D gene, clone size, CDR3 length, V gene, J gene, CDR3 protein, CDR3 DNA. D genes are given only for firm matches. Only part of the rows carry a size: once, few, many, or a class if the clone is expanded.

d_call: TRBD2
clone_size: .
cdr3_length: 16
v_call: TRBV5-1
j_call: TRBJ2-1
cdr3_aa: CASSLVLAGRVDEQFF
cdr3_nt: TGCGCCAGCAGCTTGGTACTAGCGGGAAGGGTGGATGAGCAGTTCTTC

d_call: TRBD2
clone_size: .
cdr3_length: 18
v_call: TRBV4-2
j_call: TRBJ2-6
cdr3_aa: CASSQAASGTSGANVLTF
cdr3_nt: TGTGCCAGCAGCCAAGCCGCTAGCGGGACGTCTGGGGCCAACGTCCTGACTTTC

d_call: TRBD2
clone_size: .
cdr3_length: 16
v_call: TRBV7-8
j_call: TRBJ2-1
cdr3_aa: CASSSERESSYNEQFF
cdr3_nt: TGTGCCAGCAGTTCTGAGCGGGAGAGCTCCTACAATGAGCAGTTCTTC

d_call: TRBD2
clone_size: .
cdr3_length: 16
v_call: TRBV6-6
j_call: TRBJ2-5
cdr3_aa: CASSPGLAQFRETQYF
cdr3_nt: TGTGCCAGCAGTCCAGGACTAGCTCAATTTCGAGAGACCCAGTACTTC

d_call: .
clone_size: .
cdr3_length: 14
v_call: TRBV7-8
j_call: TRBJ1-3
cdr3_aa: CANSARSSGNTIYF
cdr3_nt: TGTGCCAACAGCGCGAGAAGCTCTGGAAACACCATATATTTT

d_call: .
clone_size: once
cdr3_length: 15
v_call: TRBV5-1
j_call: TRBJ2-1
cdr3_aa: CASSSTSSSYNEQFF
cdr3_nt: TGCGCCAGCAGCTCGACTTCCAGCTCCTACAATGAGCAGTTCTTC

d_call: TRBD2
clone_size: .
cdr3_length: 15
v_call: TRBV11-1
j_call: TRBJ2-1
cdr3_aa: CASSLQLAGGNEQFF
cdr3_nt: TGTGCCAGCAGCTTACAACTAGCGGGAGGCAATGAGCAGTTCTTC

d_call: .
clone_size: .
cdr3_length: 16
v_call: TRBV7-2
j_call: TRBJ1-1
cdr3_aa: CATTPAGGAMNTEAFF
cdr3_nt: TGTGCTACAACCCCGGCGGGGGGTGCCATGAACACTGAAGCTTTCTTT

d_call: TRBD2
clone_size: .
cdr3_length: 15
v_call: TRBV5-5
j_call: TRBJ2-7
cdr3_aa: CASSFSGTDPYEQYF
cdr3_nt: TGTGCCAGCAGCTTTAGCGGGACGGACCCCTACGAGCAGTACTTC

d_call: .
clone_size: .
cdr3_length: 13
v_call: TRBV5-1
j_call: TRBJ2-7
cdr3_aa: CASSLIGAYEQYF
cdr3_nt: TGCGCCAGCAGCTTGATAGGGGCTTACGAGCAGTACTTC

d_call: .
clone_size: .
cdr3_length: 14
v_call: TRBV5-4
j_call: TRBJ1-2
cdr3_aa: CASSLEGGNYGYTF
cdr3_nt: TGTGCCAGCAGCTTGGAAGGAGGGAACTATGGCTACACCTTC

d_call: .
clone_size: .
cdr3_length: 14
v_call: TRBV30
j_call: TRBJ2-3
cdr3_aa: CAWSRGSKGDTQYF
cdr3_nt: TGTGCCTGGAGTCGGGGGTCCAAGGGAGATACGCAGTATTTT

d_call: TRBD2
clone_size: .
cdr3_length: 18
v_call: TRBV7-8
j_call: TRBJ2-3
cdr3_aa: CASSLVAGGPLATDTQYF
cdr3_nt: TGTGCCAGCAGCTTAGTGGCGGGAGGGCCTTTGGCGACGGATACGCAGTATTTT

d_call: .
clone_size: .
cdr3_length: 13
v_call: TRBV30
j_call: TRBJ1-1
cdr3_aa: CAWSPNVNTEAFF
cdr3_nt: TGTGCCTGGAGTCCCAATGTGAACACTGAAGCTTTCTTT

d_call: .
clone_size: .
cdr3_length: 14
v_call: TRBV7-2
j_call: TRBJ2-3
cdr3_aa: CASSLAVGGDTQYF
cdr3_nt: TGTGCCAGCAGCTTAGCTGTGGGAGGAGATACGCAGTATTTT

d_call: .
clone_size: .
cdr3_length: 13
v_call: TRBV6-5
j_call: TRBJ1-5
cdr3_aa: CASQTGNDQPQHF
cdr3_nt: TGTGCCAGCCAAACAGGGAATGATCAGCCCCAGCATTTT

d_call: TRBD2
clone_size: .
cdr3_length: 17
v_call: TRBV5-4
j_call: TRBJ2-3
cdr3_aa: CASSLIAGGPGTDTQYF
cdr3_nt: TGTGCCAGCAGCTTGATCGCGGGAGGGCCGGGCACAGATACGCAGTATTTT

d_call: TRBD2
clone_size: .
cdr3_length: 15
v_call: TRBV27
j_call: TRBJ2-7
cdr3_aa: CASSSPGTSGREQYF
cdr3_nt: TGTGCCAGCAGTTCACCCGGGACTAGCGGGCGGGAGCAGTACTTC

d_call: TRBD1
clone_size: once
cdr3_length: 14
v_call: TRBV28
j_call: TRBJ2-7
cdr3_aa: CASSFLGQDYEQYF
cdr3_nt: TGTGCCAGCAGTTTCCTAGGACAGGACTACGAGCAGTACTTC

d_call: .
clone_size: .
cdr3_length: 13
v_call: TRBV19
j_call: TRBJ1-3
cdr3_aa: CASSMQNGNTIYF
cdr3_nt: TGTGCCAGTAGTATGCAGAATGGAAACACCATATATTTT

d_call: .
clone_size: few
cdr3_length: 13
v_call: TRBV7-9
j_call: TRBJ1-2
cdr3_aa: CASSLVGAHGYTF
cdr3_nt: TGTGCCAGCAGCTTAGTGGGCGCCCACGGCTACACCTTC

d_call: TRBD1
clone_size: .
cdr3_length: 13
v_call: TRBV11-2
j_call: TRBJ1-2
cdr3_aa: CASTSDRVGGYTF
cdr3_nt: TGTGCCAGCACCTCGGACAGGGTAGGAGGCTACACCTTC

d_call: .
clone_size: .
cdr3_length: 12
v_call: TRBV5-6
j_call: TRBJ2-2
cdr3_aa: CASSSFTGELFF
cdr3_nt: TGTGCCAGCAGCTCGTTCACCGGGGAGCTGTTTTTT

d_call: TRBD2
clone_size: .
cdr3_length: 19
v_call: TRBV27
j_call: TRBJ2-1
cdr3_aa: CASSSGLAGGLTSYNEQFF
cdr3_nt: TGTGCCAGCAGTTCGGGACTAGCGGGAGGGCTTACCTCCTACAATGAGCAGTTCTTC

d_call: .
clone_size: .
cdr3_length: 12
v_call: TRBV2
j_call: TRBJ2-7
cdr3_aa: CASMREAYEQYF
cdr3_nt: TGTGCCAGCATGCGGGAAGCCTACGAGCAGTACTTC

d_call: .
clone_size: few
cdr3_length: 11
v_call: TRBV6-5
j_call: TRBJ2-7
cdr3_aa: CASSYSGTWYF
cdr3_nt: TGTGCCAGCAGTTACTCGGGGACATGGTACTTC

d_call: .
clone_size: .
cdr3_length: 14
v_call: TRBV29-1
j_call: TRBJ2-3
cdr3_aa: CSVTLAYRTDTQYF
cdr3_nt: TGCAGCGTTACCCTAGCGTACCGCACAGATACGCAGTATTTT

d_call: .
clone_size: .
cdr3_length: 14
v_call: TRBV24-1
j_call: TRBJ2-1
cdr3_aa: CATSGGDSYNEQFF
cdr3_nt: TGTGCCACCAGTGGGGGGGACTCCTACAATGAGCAGTTCTTC

d_call: .
clone_size: .
cdr3_length: 13
v_call: TRBV5-1
j_call: TRBJ1-5
cdr3_aa: CASRSGVDQPQHF
cdr3_nt: TGCGCCAGCAGATCGGGGGTCGATCAGCCCCAGCATTTT

d_call: TRBD2
clone_size: once
cdr3_length: 14
v_call: TRBV29-1
j_call: TRBJ2-7
cdr3_aa: CSVEKRGGAYEQYF
cdr3_nt: TGCAGCGTCGAAAAACGGGGGGGTGCCTACGAGCAGTACTTC

d_call: .
clone_size: .
cdr3_length: 13
v_call: TRBV19
j_call: TRBJ2-5
cdr3_aa: CASSIQYQETQYF
cdr3_nt: TGTGCCAGTAGTATCCAGTACCAAGAGACCCAGTACTTC

d_call: TRBD1
clone_size: once
cdr3_length: 12
v_call: TRBV11-3
j_call: TRBJ2-1
cdr3_aa: CASSLLGQGQFF
cdr3_nt: TGTGCCAGCAGCTTACTCGGACAGGGGCAGTTCTTC

d_call: .
clone_size: few
cdr3_length: 15
v_call: TRBV2
j_call: TRBJ1-2
cdr3_aa: CASSEEYTNLGGYTF
cdr3_nt: TGTGCCAGCAGTGAGGAATACACGAACCTAGGTGGCTACACCTTC

d_call: .
clone_size: .
cdr3_length: 16
v_call: TRBV6-5
j_call: TRBJ1-5
cdr3_aa: CASSYSSSPGNQPQHF
cdr3_nt: TGTGCCAGCAGTTACTCGAGCTCCCCAGGGAATCAGCCCCAGCATTTT

d_call: .
clone_size: .
cdr3_length: 15
v_call: TRBV6-5
j_call: TRBJ2-7
cdr3_aa: CASSYPSRGGIEQYF
cdr3_nt: TGTGCCAGCAGTTACCCATCGCGAGGGGGAATTGAGCAGTACTTC

d_call: .
clone_size: .
cdr3_length: 12
v_call: TRBV24-1
j_call: TRBJ1-5
cdr3_aa: CATSWGGQPQHF
cdr3_nt: TGTGCCACCAGTTGGGGGGGTCAGCCCCAGCATTTT

d_call: TRBD2
clone_size: .
cdr3_length: 13
v_call: TRBV6-5
j_call: TRBJ2-5
cdr3_aa: CASRRTGGETQYF
cdr3_nt: TGTGCCAGCAGGAGGACGGGGGGGGAGACCCAGTACTTC

d_call: TRBD2
clone_size: .
cdr3_length: 15
v_call: TRBV2
j_call: TRBJ2-3
cdr3_aa: CASSVTLAGTDTQYF
cdr3_nt: TGTGCCAGCAGTGTTACCCTAGCGGGCACAGATACGCAGTATTTT

d_call: .
clone_size: .
cdr3_length: 11
v_call: TRBV6-5
j_call: TRBJ2-5
cdr3_aa: CASSARETQYF
cdr3_nt: TGTGCCAGCAGCGCGCGAGAGACCCAGTACTTC

d_call: TRBD1
clone_size: .
cdr3_length: 16
v_call: TRBV6-4
j_call: TRBJ1-6
cdr3_aa: CASPSPKDRGNSPLHF
cdr3_nt: TGTGCCAGCCCATCCCCAAAGGACAGGGGGAATTCACCCCTCCACTTT

d_call: .
clone_size: .
cdr3_length: 14
v_call: TRBV11-2
j_call: TRBJ1-2
cdr3_aa: CASSPSVFNYGYTF
cdr3_nt: TGTGCCAGCAGCCCCTCTGTTTTTAACTATGGCTACACCTTC

d_call: .
clone_size: .
cdr3_length: 13
v_call: TRBV30
j_call: TRBJ1-1
cdr3_aa: CAWSVRGNTEAFF
cdr3_nt: TGTGCCTGGAGTGTTCGGGGGAACACTGAAGCTTTCTTT

d_call: .
clone_size: .
cdr3_length: 13
v_call: TRBV10-3
j_call: TRBJ2-1
cdr3_aa: CAISANTLFGQFF
cdr3_nt: TGTGCCATCAGTGCCAATACTCTCTTTGGGCAGTTCTTC

d_call: .
clone_size: .
cdr3_length: 14
v_call: TRBV7-2
j_call: TRBJ2-7
cdr3_aa: CASSFSTATTEQYF
cdr3_nt: TGTGCCAGCAGCTTTAGCACTGCCACCACCGAGCAGTACTTC

d_call: TRBD2
clone_size: .
cdr3_length: 17
v_call: TRBV7-2
j_call: TRBJ2-7
cdr3_aa: CASSLEAGAQQLYEQYF
cdr3_nt: TGTGCCAGCAGCTTAGAGGCGGGAGCCCAACAACTTTACGAGCAGTACTTC

d_call: .
clone_size: .
cdr3_length: 13
v_call: TRBV15
j_call: TRBJ2-7
cdr3_aa: CATSKTAGNEQYF
cdr3_nt: TGTGCCACCAGCAAAACCGCGGGCAACGAGCAGTACTTC

d_call: .
clone_size: .
cdr3_length: 16
v_call: TRBV27
j_call: TRBJ2-5
cdr3_aa: CASSPAGIREQETQYF
cdr3_nt: TGTGCCAGCAGTCCCGCGGGGATACGGGAGCAAGAGACCCAGTACTTC

d_call: .
clone_size: few
cdr3_length: 13
v_call: TRBV19
j_call: TRBJ2-7
cdr3_aa: CASSPTGGYEQYF
cdr3_nt: TGTGCCAGTAGCCCAACCGGGGGATATGAGCAGTACTTC

d_call: .
clone_size: .
cdr3_length: 17
v_call: TRBV1
j_call: TRBJ2-1
cdr3_aa: CTSSPTDRLAGGNEQFF
cdr3_nt: TGCACCAGCAGCCCGACAGACAGACTAGCGGGAGGGAATGAGCAGTTCTTC

d_call: TRBD1
clone_size: .
cdr3_length: 14
v_call: TRBV4-1
j_call: TRBJ1-1
cdr3_aa: CASSQTDRELQAFF
cdr3_nt: TGCGCCAGCAGCCAAACCGACAGGGAGCTACAAGCTTTCTTT

d_call: .
clone_size: few
cdr3_length: 15
v_call: TRBV4-2
j_call: TRBJ2-1
cdr3_aa: CASSQDGSAHREQFF
cdr3_nt: TGTGCCAGCAGCCAAGACGGTAGCGCCCATAGGGAGCAGTTCTTC

d_call: TRBD2
clone_size: .
cdr3_length: 17
v_call: TRBV5-1
j_call: TRBJ2-7
cdr3_aa: CASSLEASGASSYEQYF
cdr3_nt: TGCGCCAGCAGCTTGGAAGCTAGCGGGGCCAGCTCCTACGAGCAGTACTTC

d_call: TRBD2
clone_size: once
cdr3_length: 18
v_call: TRBV4-2
j_call: TRBJ2-7
cdr3_aa: CASSQLGIGAGVRYEQYF
cdr3_nt: TGTGCCAGCAGCCAGCTGGGCATAGGAGCGGGAGTACGTTACGAGCAGTACTTC

d_call: .
clone_size: .
cdr3_length: 14
v_call: TRBV19
j_call: TRBJ2-7
cdr3_aa: CASSRQVGFYEQYF
cdr3_nt: TGTGCCAGTAGTCGACAGGTGGGGTTTTACGAGCAGTACTTC

d_call: .
clone_size: .
cdr3_length: 19
v_call: TRBV7-6
j_call: TRBJ2-6
cdr3_aa: CASSLKGGLGVSGANVLTF
cdr3_nt: TGTGCCAGCAGCTTAAAAGGGGGTTTAGGGGTCTCTGGGGCCAACGTCCTGACTTTC